This TCR beta chain is drawn from a study of blood T cells in healthy people across ages (dated by TCRdb to the mid-2010s). In terms of the full investigation: In model experiments, roughly one uniquely barcoded TCR beta cDNA molecule per two T cells was captured by template switching. The study measured age-related changes in TCR beta repertoire diversity using deep sequencing normalized with unique cDNA molecular identifiers. Donors were grouped into four age groups: young (average 16 years), middle-aged (around 39), aged (around 66) and long-lived (around 82). The study analyzed two additional independent replicas of 1 million unique cDNA reads from the same blood draw for two donors, one aged 18 to 29 and one aged 80 or older. General conclusions and limits of the study: The long-lived group showed more naive CD4+ T cells, fewer expanded clones and increased TCR diversity than the aged group, suggesting age selection. As age increased, observed TCR beta diversity per million T cells dropped in a roughly linear way, and a significant reduction was already evident by age roughly 36. The CMV infection status of donors was not known, potentially confounding age-related changes in expanded clonotypes. A strong correlation was found between observed TCR beta diversity and the percentage of naive T cells measured by flow cytometry. Conclusive comparison of naive and antigen-experienced compartments was prevented by the profiling of bulk unsorted PBMCs. Total diversity estimates from one million sequenced T cells were considered lower bounds and underestimates.

The library was obtained by 5' RACE. Sequencing instrument: Illumina HiSeq 2500. A second PCR of roughly 7 to 11 cycles was performed with a sample-barcoded 5' primer and a J-beta primer mix. A template-switch 5' adaptor carrying 12 random nucleotides introduced a unique molecular identifier onto each TCR beta cDNA molecule. At least 2.5 million CDR3-containing paired-end reads were obtained from each sample. First-strand cDNA was synthesized from all RNA with the Mint cDNA synthesis kit, primed by a TRBC-specific oligonucleotide. Following uracil-DNA glycosylase treatment, a first 18-cycle PCR with universal primers M1SS and BC2_uni_R was performed on all cDNA. Processing in the source paper ran as follows. For normalization, 1 million high-quality reads, each with a distinct molecular identifier, were randomly selected from each sample. Instead of being binned into consensus sequences, reads that shared molecular identifiers were thrown out. CDR3 identification, clonotype clustering and error correction used MiTCR with a Q25 quality threshold and the strictest error-elimination algorithm. A nonparametric unseen species model using Euler transformation provided a lower-bound estimate of total TCR beta diversity. The public reads were quality trimmed at Q25 with fastp and then assembled into clones with MiXCR by TCRdb, keeping productive beta chains. CDR3 protein duplicates are merged, each entry listing the most common genes and DNA. TCRdb's processing, not the authors', yielded these V and J calls. For this sample there are roughly 1,000,000 distinct CDR3 sequences; roughly 24% appear just once. The ten biggest clones cover approximately 0.79% of the sample.

The roughly 39 donors, aged about 6 to 95 years, were systemically healthy Caucasian individuals from Russia. Each donor gave 8.5 to 10 milliliters of peripheral blood, collected into EDTA-treated Vacutainer tubes. PBMCs were isolated by Ficoll-Paque density-gradient centrifugation, with at least 7 million obtained per sample. Total RNA was extracted from PBMCs with Trizol reagent, with at least 6 micrograms obtained per sample. Naive CD45RAhigh/CD27high T cell percentages were measured by flow cytometry on a PBMC aliquot from every donor. Trimmed from V: 4 bases; trimmed from J: 10 bases; junction bases lacking a gene match: 13. From cysteine to phenylalanine, the CDR3 is 16 amino acids long. CDR3 DNA is the only sequence kept; it has 48 bases, read in frame from the first base. CDR1 and CDR2, looked up from the germline V gene, are LGHNA and YSLEER. As for this clonotype: No cognate antigen has been identified for it. No base quality information exists; no much larger clone differs at one position.

These data were also filed under a second study, of T cells of mothers and their children. From that second study: Nine systemically healthy Caucasian individuals served as donors, namely three mothers together with their six children. cDNA synthesis used all of the extracted RNA, with approximately 1.4 ug of RNA in each 15 ul reaction. Sample barcodes and 2-4 random nucleotides were added via the M1S primer in the second PCR. Each mother yielded over 8.5 million TCR beta CDR3 reads and each child about 3 million reads. TCR recombination output is similarly shaped by thymic selection in related and unrelated pairs, with a minor effect exerted by inherited differences. Normalized repertoire overlap was always slightly but never significantly higher in related than unrelated mother-child pairs. With a sensitivity of 90 to 100 clones per million clonotypes, no persistent microchimeric T cell clones were detected. Deep NGS was used in the study to compare the TCR beta repertoires of mothers and children and to look for features that separate related mother-child pairs from unrelated individuals. Mothers averaged around 40 +/- 4 years of age and children averaged roughly 10 +/- 4 years. After adapter ligation with NEBNext reagents, the libraries were sequenced on Illumina HiSeq 2000 with 100+100 nt paired-end reads. To prevent cross-contamination, the mother and child libraries were prepared one month apart and sequenced in separate runs. For each donor, between 500,000 and 2,000,000 distinct TCR beta clonotypes were identified. Naive TCR beta clonotypes were estimated from low-frequency clonotypes matched to each donor's FACS-determined naive share, without sorting.

In this chain, TRBV4-3 is recombined with TRBJ2-1, with 10 junctional bases fitting TRBD2. Sequencing used blood. The receptor's source is a girl aged 2-9 years in good health. The DNA sequence is as follows: TGCGCCAGCAGCCCTAAGGGCGGTCCTAGCGGGGGCGAGCAGTTCTTC. It translates to CASSPKGGPSGGEQFF.